This TCR beta chain was sequenced in a study of blood T cell repertoires in COVID-19. Method: immunoSEQ multiplex PCR; TCRdb's copy keeps in-frame clones and lacks some. The profile shows around 190,000 clones, around 84% of them singletons. This CDR3 is 14 amino acids long. V lost 3 bases and J lost 6; bases outside the gene matches: 5. Germline CDR1 reads SQVTM; CDR2 reads ANQGSEA. Enrollees, roughly 18 to 89 years old, lived in about two dozen US areas. Exposed enrollees had met someone with a PCR-confirmed or clinician-diagnosed COVID-19 case at some point within the 2 weeks before study entry. This clonotype was obtained from a woman in her thirties who had been exposed to COVID-19. The sequenced sample was PBMCs or T cells enriched from blood (not recorded which). This chain joins TRBV29-1 and TRBJ2-5; 12 nucleotides line up with TRBD1. The CDR3 nucleotides are TGCAGCGTTGATTTGGGGACAGGGGGCAAGACCCAGTACTTC. It specifies CSVDLGTGGKTQYF.